The T cell receptor beta chain under discussion was sequenced for a study of blood T cells in healthy people across ages (dated by TCRdb to between 2014 and 2017). About the investigation overall: In model experiments, template switching captured about one uniquely barcoded TCR beta cDNA molecule for every two T cells. To track age-related changes in TCR beta repertoire diversity, the study relied on deep sequencing normalized with unique cDNA molecular identifiers. The donors were split into four age groups: young (average 16 years), middle-aged (roughly 39), aged (over 55) and long-lived (roughly 86). For two donors (one aged 18 to 30 and one aged 80 or older), the study analyzed two additional independent replicas of 1 million unique cDNA reads from the same blood draw.

The library was obtained by 5' RACE. The data were produced on an Illumina HiSeq 2500. The second PCR ran for roughly 7 to 12 cycles and used a J-beta primer mix along with a sample-barcoded 5' primer. A unique molecular identifier was introduced onto each TCR beta cDNA molecule by a template-switch 5' adaptor carrying 12 random nucleotides. Each sample yielded at least 2.5 million CDR3-containing paired-end reads. First-strand cDNA was synthesized from all RNA with the Mint cDNA synthesis kit, primed by a TRBC-specific oligonucleotide. Following uracil-DNA glycosylase treatment, all cDNA underwent a first 18-cycle PCR with the universal primers M1SS and BC2_uni_R. For the original study's pipeline: Normalization of each sample was performed by random selection of 1 million high-quality reads, each carrying a distinct molecular identifier. Reads sharing molecular identifiers were discarded rather than binned into consensus sequences. CDR3 identification, clonotype clustering and error correction used MiTCR with a Q25 quality threshold and the strictest error-elimination algorithm. A nonparametric unseen species model with Euler transformation was used to estimate a lower bound on total TCR beta diversity. The raw public data were reprocessed by TCRdb itself: fastp quality trimming at Q25, MiXCR clonotype calling, in-frame beta chains only. CDR3 protein duplicates are merged, each entry listing the most common genes and DNA. For this entry, the V and J calls and clone size follow TCRdb and not the study's own pipeline. This sample holds around 1,000,000 distinct CDR3 sequences; around 27% were observed only once. Approximately 0.7% of the sample rests with the top ten.

The germline V gene provides CDR1 SGDLS and CDR2 YYNGEE. V trim: 4 bases; J trim: 4 bases; unmatched bases: 8. The CDR3 measures 15 amino acids from cysteine to phenylalanine. CDR3 DNA only is kept here, 45 bases in frame from base 1. The donors were roughly 40 Caucasian individuals from Russia, aged 6 to 90 years, who were systemically healthy. Each donor gave 8.5 to 10 milliliters of peripheral blood, collected into EDTA-treated Vacutainer tubes. Ficoll-Paque density-gradient centrifugation was used to isolate PBMCs, with at least 7 million obtained per sample. Trizol reagent was used to extract total RNA from PBMCs, with at least 6 micrograms per sample. For every donor, flow cytometry on a PBMC aliquot measured the percentage of naive CD45RAhigh/CD27high T cells. To note about this clonotype: Its recognized antigen is unknown. Base-call qualities are not available, and no considerably larger clone is one nucleotide away.

On the study overall, not on this receptor specifically: Observed TCR beta diversity per million T cells fell roughly linearly with age, and a significant reduction was already apparent by age roughly 41. A strong correlation was found between observed TCR beta diversity and the percentage of naive T cells measured by flow cytometry. Because the CMV infection status of the donors was unknown, age-related changes in expanded clonotypes may potentially have been confounded. Compared with the aged group, more naive CD4+ T cells, fewer expanded clones and increased TCR diversity were shown by the long-lived group, suggesting age selection. Total diversity estimates from one million sequenced T cells were considered lower bounds and underestimates. Since profiling was done on bulk unsorted PBMCs, naive and antigen-experienced compartments could not be conclusively compared.

This sample was shared with a second study, whose subject was T cells of mothers and their children. The second study's paper adds: Donors were nine systemically healthy Caucasian individuals: three mothers and their six children. cDNA synthesis used all of the extracted RNA, with approximately 1.4 ug of RNA in each 15 ul reaction. In the second PCR, the M1S primer added sample barcodes and 2-4 random nucleotides. Over 8 million TCR beta CDR3 reads were obtained for each mother, and 3 million to 3.5 million reads were obtained for each child. Thymic selection shapes the output of TCR recombination in a similar way in related and unrelated pairs, and inherited differences have a minor effect. Normalized repertoire overlap was always slightly but never significantly higher in related than unrelated mother-child pairs. Persistent microchimeric T cell clones were not detected, at a sensitivity of roughly 100 clones per million clonotypes. Deep NGS was used in the study to compare the TCR beta repertoires of mothers and children and to look for features that separate related mother-child pairs from unrelated individuals. On average, the children were roughly 12 +/- 4 years old, while the mothers were about 40 +/- 4 years old. After adapter ligation with NEBNext reagents, the libraries were sequenced on Illumina HiSeq 2000 with 100+100 nt paired-end reads. To prevent cross-contamination, the mother and child libraries were prepared one month apart and sequenced in separate runs. Each donor had between about 450,000 and 2,200,000 distinct TCR beta clonotypes identified. Naive TCR beta clonotypes were estimated from low-frequency clonotypes matched to each donor's FACS-determined naive share, without sorting.

The chain links TRBV9 with TRBJ1-2, with 9 central nucleotides matching TRBD1. The receptor was isolated from a girl aged 2-10 years in good health. Specimen: blood. The DNA reads TGTGCCAGCAGCTGGGGGGGACAGGGATCCTATGGCTACACCTTC. Translated, it gives CASSWGGQGSYGYTF.